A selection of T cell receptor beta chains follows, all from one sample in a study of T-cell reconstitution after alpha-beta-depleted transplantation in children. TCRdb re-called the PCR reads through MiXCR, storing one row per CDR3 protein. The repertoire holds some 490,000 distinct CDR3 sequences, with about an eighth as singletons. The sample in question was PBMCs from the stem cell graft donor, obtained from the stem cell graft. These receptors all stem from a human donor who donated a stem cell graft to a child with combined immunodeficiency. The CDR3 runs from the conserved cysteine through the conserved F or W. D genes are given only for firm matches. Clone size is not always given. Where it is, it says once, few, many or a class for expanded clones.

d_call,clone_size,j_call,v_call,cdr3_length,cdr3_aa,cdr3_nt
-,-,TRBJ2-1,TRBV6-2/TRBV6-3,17,CASRVKTGLFSYNEQFF,TGTGCCAGCAGGGTTAAAACGGGACTTTTCTCCTACAATGAGCAGTTCTTC
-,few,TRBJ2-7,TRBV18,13,CASSPGSAPEQYF,TGTGCCAGCTCACCGGGGAGTGCCCCCGAGCAGTACTTC
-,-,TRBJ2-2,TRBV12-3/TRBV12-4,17,CASSPPDRGGGSGELFF,TGTGCCAGCAGTCCACCTGACAGGGGCGGGGGCTCCGGGGAGCTGTTTTTT
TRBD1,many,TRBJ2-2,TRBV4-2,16,CASSLGQGVGTGELFF,TGTGCCAGCAGCCTCGGACAGGGGGTTGGGACCGGGGAGCTGTTTTTT
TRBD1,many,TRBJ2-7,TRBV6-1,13,CASSEDRYSEQYF,TGTGCCAGCAGTGAGGACAGGTATTCCGAGCAGTACTTC
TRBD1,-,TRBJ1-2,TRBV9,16,CASSVNTQGENYGYTF,TGTGCCAGCAGCGTTAATACCCAGGGGGAAAACTATGGCTACACCTTC
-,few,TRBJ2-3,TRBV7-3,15,CASSLELGVTDTQYF,TGTGCCAGCAGCTTAGAGCTAGGTGTCACAGATACGCAGTATTTT
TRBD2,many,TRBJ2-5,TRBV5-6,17,CASSLRFGGRGEETQYF,TGTGCCAGCAGCTTGCGGTTTGGCGGGAGAGGAGAGGAGACCCAGTACTTC
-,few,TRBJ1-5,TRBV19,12,CASTGYNQPQHF,TGTGCCAGTACAGGGTACAATCAGCCCCAGCATTTT
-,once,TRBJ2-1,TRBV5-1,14,CASNVGTSYNEQFF,TGCGCCAGCAATGTCGGGACCTCCTACAATGAGCAGTTCTTC
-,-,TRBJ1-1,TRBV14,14,CASSQASGGHEAFF,TGTGCCAGCAGCCAAGCTTCAGGAGGTCATGAAGCTTTCTTT
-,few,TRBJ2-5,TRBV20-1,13,CSARDSPQETQYF,TGCAGCGCCCGGGACTCCCCTCAAGAGACCCAGTACTTC
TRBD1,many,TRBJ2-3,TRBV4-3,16,CASSQGTGVKTDTQYF,TGCGCCAGCAGCCAGGGGACAGGGGTTAAAACAGATACGCAGTATTTT
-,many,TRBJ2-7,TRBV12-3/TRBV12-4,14,CASSSMDLSYEQYF,TGTGCCAGCAGTTCAATGGACTTATCCTACGAGCAGTACTTC
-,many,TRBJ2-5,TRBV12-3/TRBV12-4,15,CASRNGHMGEETQYF,TGTGCCAGCAGGAACGGACACATGGGAGAAGAGACCCAGTACTTC
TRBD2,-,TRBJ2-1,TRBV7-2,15,CASSLEETSGSGQFF,TGTGCCAGCAGCTTAGAGGAGACTAGCGGGAGTGGTCAGTTCTTC
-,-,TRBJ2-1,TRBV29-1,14,CSVASIIGVNEQFF,TGCAGCGTTGCGTCCATTATAGGGGTTAATGAGCAGTTCTTC
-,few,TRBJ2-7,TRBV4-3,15,CASSQAMGRSHEQYF,TGCGCCAGCAGCCAAGCTATGGGTAGGTCCCACGAGCAGTACTTC
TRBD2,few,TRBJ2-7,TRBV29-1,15,CSVEGGLAGEDEQYF,TGCAGCGTTGAAGGTGGACTAGCGGGAGAGGACGAGCAGTACTTC
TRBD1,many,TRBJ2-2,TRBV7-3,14,CASTGTGNTGELFF,TGTGCCAGTACCGGGACAGGGAACACCGGGGAGCTGTTTTTT
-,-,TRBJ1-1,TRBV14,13,CASSYNLNTEAFF,TGTGCCAGCAGCTACAACCTGAACACTGAAGCTTTCTTT
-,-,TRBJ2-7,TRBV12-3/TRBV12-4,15,CASSSGSFRLDEQYF,TGTGCCAGCAGTTCCGGGTCGTTCCGGCTAGACGAGCAGTACTTC
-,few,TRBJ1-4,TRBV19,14,CASSPGRANEKLFF,TGTGCCAGTAGCCCCGGCAGGGCTAATGAAAAACTGTTTTTT
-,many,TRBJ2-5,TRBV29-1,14,CSVAGSTGQETQYF,TGCAGCGTGGCGGGATCGACAGGCCAAGAGACCCAGTACTTC
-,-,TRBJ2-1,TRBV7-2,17,CASSSTKQGLSYNEQFF,TGTGCCAGCAGCTCCACAAAACAGGGATTGTCCTACAATGAGCAGTTCTTC
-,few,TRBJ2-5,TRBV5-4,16,CASSSWDQGGGETQYF,TGTGCCAGCAGCAGCTGGGACCAAGGGGGAGGAGAGACCCAGTACTTC
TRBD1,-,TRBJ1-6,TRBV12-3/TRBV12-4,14,CASRGTGLSSPLHF,TGTGCCAGCAGAGGGACAGGGTTAAGTTCACCCCTCCACTTT
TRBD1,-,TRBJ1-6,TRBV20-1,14,CSARARGFDSPLHF,TGCAGTGCTAGGGCCAGGGGGTTTGATTCACCCCTCCACTTT
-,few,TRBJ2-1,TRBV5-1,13,CASSLIRLDEQFF,TGCGCCAGCAGCCTCATCCGGTTGGATGAGCAGTTCTTC